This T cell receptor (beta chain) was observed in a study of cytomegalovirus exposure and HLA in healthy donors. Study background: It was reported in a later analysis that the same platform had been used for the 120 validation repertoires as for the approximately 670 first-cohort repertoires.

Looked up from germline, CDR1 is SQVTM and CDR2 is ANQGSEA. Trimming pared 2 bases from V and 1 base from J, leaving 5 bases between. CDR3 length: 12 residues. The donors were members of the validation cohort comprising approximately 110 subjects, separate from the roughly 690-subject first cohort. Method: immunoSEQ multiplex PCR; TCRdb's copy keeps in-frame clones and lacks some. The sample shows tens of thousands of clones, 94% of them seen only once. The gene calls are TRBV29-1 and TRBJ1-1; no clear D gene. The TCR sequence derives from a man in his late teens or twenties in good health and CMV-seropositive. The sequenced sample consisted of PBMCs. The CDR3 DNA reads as TGCAGCGTTGAACGGGGGAACACTGAAGCTTTCTTT. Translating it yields CSVERGNTEAFF.